This TCR beta chain was found in a study of siplizumab effects on memory and regulatory T cells. Profiling relied on immunoSEQ multiplex PCR, and the TCRdb table lists in-frame clones only, not all of them. The table shows about 99,000 clones, with about 93% occurring only once. V lost 2 bases and J lost 3, with 8 bases in between. The germline gives CDR1 SEHNR, CDR2 FQNEAQ (reference sequence). There are 13 residues in the CDR3. Sequenced: Tregs sorted from blood. This receptor was taken from a human donor in good health. The rearrangement joins TRBV7-9 to TRBJ2-7; the D is unclear. The CDR3 loop reads CASSLNPGYEQYF. The DNA of the CDR3 is TGTGCCAGCAGCTTAAACCCGGGCTACGAGCAGTACTTC.